Presented here are 21 T cell receptor beta chains from one specimen sequenced in a study of blood T cell repertoires in COVID-19. Method: immunoSEQ multiplex PCR; TCRdb's copy keeps in-frame clones and lacks some. The data show about 210,000 clones, roughly 85% seen once. Material for sequencing was peripheral blood. These TCRs come from a woman in her 70s with COVID-19, enrolled during active disease.

The chain combines TRBV6-2 or TRBV6-3 with TRBJ1-1, with D possibly matching TRBD1 (5 bases). The V gene lost 0 bases and the J gene lost 5 bases, with 7 bases spanning the gap. The CDR3 covers 13 residues. The germline CDR1 and CDR2 sequences are MNHEY and SVGEGT. The CDR3 sequence is CASSYSRDTEAFF. For the CDR3, the DNA is TGTGCCAGCAGTTACTCCAGGGATACTGAAGCTTTCTTT.

V gene TRBV7-2 combines with J gene TRBJ2-1; 10 bases agree with TRBD2. V trimming: 8 bases; J trimming: 4 bases; junction bases outside the gene matches: 8. Germline CDR1 SGHTA, CDR2 FQGNSA. This CDR3 is 15 amino acids long. CDR3 DNA: TGTGCCAGCCGGCTAGCGGGGGAGGGATACAATGAGCAGTTCTTC. Residues: CASRLAGEGYNEQFF.

The V and J genes are TRBV24-1 and TRBJ1-4; D is uncertain. CDR3 length equals 15 residues. With 4 bases removed from V and 7 bases from J, the gap between germline ends came to 15 bases. Looked up from germline, CDR1 is KGHDR and CDR2 is SFDVKD. The CDR3 coding sequence is TGTGCCACCAGTGACCCAGCGATGGGTGGTGAAAAACTGTTTTTT. It translates to CATSDPAMGGEKLFF.

The chain uses TRBV28 and TRBJ2-5, with D hard to call. Germline values: CDR1 MDHEN, CDR2 SYDVKM. V shed 4 bases and J shed 2 bases, with 11 bases lying between them. The CDR3 loop spans 14 amino acids. CDR3 region: CASSSRHPQETQYF. The CDR3 DNA reads as TGTGCCAGCAGTTCCAGACATCCTCAAGAGACCCAGTACTTC.

This chain connects TRBV27 to TRBJ1-1; D gene unclear. The CDR3 is made up of 13 amino acids. Trimming removed 5 bases at V and 3 bases at J, with 10 bases between. Germline lookup yields CDR1 MNHEY and CDR2 SMNVEV (reference sequence). The CDR3 is CASSSHSYTEAFF. CDR3 nucleotide sequence: TGTGCCAGCAGTAGCCATTCGTACACTGAAGCTTTCTTT.

The J gene is TRBJ1-5, the V gene TRBV24-1; D is unresolved. V was clipped by 6 bases and J by 5 bases, with 13 bases between them. Germline loops: CDR1 KGHDR, CDR2 SFDVKD. CDR3 size: 14 residues. For the CDR3, the DNA is TGTGCCACCAGTTCGTGGCCCCAGGATCAGCCCCAGCATTTT. It encodes CATSSWPQDQPQHF.

This chain links TRBV7-3 with TRBJ2-4; 13 bases line up with TRBD2. J gave up 6 bases and V 4 bases, and 6 bases lay outside the gene matches. This CDR3 has 16 residues. Looked up from germline, CDR1 is SGHTA and CDR2 is FQGTGA. CDR3 residues: CASSSTTSGGPNIQYF. DNA for the CDR3: TGTGCCAGCAGCTCTACGACTAGCGGGGGGCCAAACATTCAGTACTTC. Supplemented by reference TRBV7-3 and TRBJ2-4, the full variable domain reads GAGVSQTPSNKVTEKGKYVELRCDPISGHTALYWYRQSLGQGPEFLIYFQGTGAADDSGLPNDRFFAVRPEGSVSTLKIQRTERGDSAVYLCASSSTTSGGPNIQYFGAGTRLSVL.

The chain links TRBV11-3 to TRBJ2-2; TRBD1 matches 7 bases. The CDR3 runs to 15 residues. Germline assignment: CDR1 SGHNT and CDR2 YENEEA. V was pared by 2 bases and J by 5 bases, with 5 bases of the junction left unmatched. CDR3 in DNA: TGTGCCAGCAGCTTAATGACAGGGAATACCGGGGAGCTGTTTTTT. As protein: CASSLMTGNTGELFF.

The V call is TRBV6-5, the J call TRBJ1-5; 7 positions agree with TRBD1. The CDR3 sequence is 14 residues long. Germline lookup yields CDR1 MNHEY and CDR2 SVGAGI. With V trimmed by 4 bases and J by 1 base, 1 base remained unmatched. CDR3 nucleotide sequence: TGTGCCAGCAGTTCACAGGGGAGCAATCAGCCCCAGCATTTT. Protein sequence: CASSSQGSNQPQHF.

The sample holds many counts of this clone. The CDR3 DNA reads TGTGCCAGCAGCGGCAGGGGTCTGAACTATGGCTACACCTTC. Its translation is CASSGRGLNYGYTF. The V call is TRBV9, the J call TRBJ1-2; tentative D call: TRBD1 (6 bases). The CDR3 extends over 14 amino acids. V gave up 3 bases and J gave up 2 bases, with 11 bases separating them. CDR1 and CDR2 (germline): SGDLS, YYNGEE.

The CDR3 region is CASSLETTGNYGYTF. The CDR3 nucleotides are TGTGCCAGCAGCTTGGAAACGACAGGGAACTATGGCTACACCTTC. The chain couples TRBV7-9 to TRBJ1-2, with TRBD1 matching 7 bases. This CDR3 is built from 15 residues. Germline lookup yields CDR1 SEHNR and CDR2 FQNEAQ (reference sequence). V lost 3 bases to trimming and J lost 2 bases; unmatched junction nucleotides: 6.

This chain joins TRBV6-2 or TRBV6-3 and TRBJ1-1; D is undetermined. Germline CDR1 reads MNHEY; CDR2 reads SVGEGT. This CDR3 has 14 residues. V was cut by 4 bases and J by 0 bases, with 9 bases left in between. CDR3 protein: CASSFISVNTEAFF. The CDR3 nucleotides read TGTGCCAGCAGTTTTATCAGTGTGAACACTGAAGCTTTCTTT.

This chain joins TRBV7-2 and TRBJ2-2, with D maybe TRBD2 (6 bases). V dropped 5 bases and J dropped 6 bases, with 13 bases sitting between them. The CDR3 is 14 amino acids. Germline lookup yields CDR1 SGHTA and CDR2 FQGNSA. CDR3 nucleotide sequence: TGTGCCAGCAGCAACATCGGGAGTGCCGGGGAGCTGTTTTTT. It codes for CASSNIGSAGELFF. Based on the CDR3 plus reference TRBV7-2 and TRBJ2-2, the full variable domain is GAGVSQSPSNKVTEKGKDVELRCDPISGHTALYWYRQSLGQGLEFLIYFQGNSAPDKSGLPSDRFSAERTGGSVSTLTIQRTQQEDSAVYLCASSNIGSAGELFFGEGSRLTVL.

The genes are TRBV5-6 and TRBJ2-7; D is uncertain. The V and J ends lost 4 bases and 1 base respectively, with 12 bases between them. Germline assignment: CDR1 SGHDT and CDR2 YYEEEE. CDR3 length equals 14 residues. The CDR3 spells CASSTDIDSYEQYF. The CDR3 coding sequence is TGTGCCAGCAGCACTGACATCGATTCCTACGAGCAGTACTTC.

The J gene is TRBJ2-2, the V gene TRBV5-1, with TRBD1 matching 8 bases. V trimming: 4 bases; J trimming: 1 base; junction bases outside the gene matches: 9. This CDR3 region has 17 residues. Germline V gives CDR1 SGHRS, CDR2 YFSETQ. The chain's CDR3 is CASSPWYGTGNTGELFF. The CDR3 DNA reads TGCGCCAGCAGCCCCTGGTACGGGACAGGGAACACCGGGGAGCTGTTTTTT.

The chain combines TRBV5-1 with TRBJ2-5, with TRBD2 matching 9 bases. V was pared by 4 bases and J by 0 bases, with 10 bases of the junction left unmatched. Per germline, CDR1 SGHRS and CDR2 YFSETQ. This CDR3 comprises 17 residues. The CDR3 loop is CASSPIQTSGNQETQYF. The CDR3 nucleotides are TGCGCCAGCAGCCCGATCCAGACTAGCGGAAACCAAGAGACCCAGTACTTC. Drawing the rest from reference TRBV5-1 and TRBJ2-5, the complete variable domain is KAGVTQTPRYLIKTRGQQVTLSCSPISGHRSVSWYQQTPGQGLQFLFEYFSETQRNKGNFPGRFSGRQFSNSRSEMNVSTLELGDSALYLCASSPIQTSGNQETQYFGPGTRLLVL.

This chain connects TRBV3-1 (or the pseudogene TRBV3-2) to TRBJ2-1; unclear D gene. Per the germline V gene, CDR1 is LGHDT and CDR2 is YNNKEL (reference sequence). CDR3 length equals 15 residues. Trimming took 0 bases from V and 5 from J, leaving 11 bases between them. DNA for the CDR3: TGTGCCAGCAGCCAAGATGCAGGCCCCCACAATGAGCAGTTCTTC. It specifies CASSQDAGPHNEQFF.

The gene calls are TRBV18 and TRBJ1-2; the D gene is possibly TRBD1 (6 bases). The CDR3 is made up of 14 amino acids. V was shortened by 5 bases and J by 4 bases, with 14 bases between the two germline ends. From germline, CDR1 is KGHSH and CDR2 LQKENI. In DNA form, the CDR3 reads TGTGCCAGCTCATCCCTTGACAGGACCTATGGCTACACCTTC. Its protein is CASSSLDRTYGYTF.

V is TRBV15 and J is TRBJ1-3, with 7 bases matching TRBD1. The CDR3 is 16 amino acids. From germline, CDR1 is LNHNV and CDR2 YYDKDF (reference sequence). V was pared by 5 bases and J by 4 bases, with 11 bases of the junction left unmatched. The CDR3 bases are TGTGCCACCAGCGTTTCGACAGGGCAGCACGGAAACACCATATATTTT. Residues: CATSVSTGQHGNTIYF.

Only one count was recorded for this clone. The chain employs TRBV11-3 and TRBJ2-7; 10 bases line up with TRBD1. The CDR3 is 14 amino acids. With 2 bases clipped from V and 7 bases from J, the junction kept 5 bases outside the gene matches. Germline CDR1 is SGHNT and CDR2 is YENEEA. DNA for the CDR3: TGTGCCAGCAGCTTACGGGACAGGGGTTTGGAGCAGTACTTC. It specifies CASSLRDRGLEQYF.

The CDR3 DNA reads TGTGCCAGTTCTTATAGCAATCAGCCCCAGCATTTT. Its translation: CASSYSNQPQHF. The chain uses TRBV28 and TRBJ1-5; the D is unclear. The germline CDR1 and CDR2 sequences are MDHEN and SYDVKM. The V end was cut by 9 bases, the J end by 0 bases, with 6 bases between. The CDR3 has 12 amino acids.